This T cell receptor (beta chain) was sequenced during a study of shared T cell receptors in the human thymus. Trimming left V 0 bases short and J 1 base short, with 12 bases between. The CDR3 is made up of 16 amino acids. Germline assignment: CDR1 MNHEY and CDR2 SVGAGI. Assay: immunoSEQ multiplex PCR; the TCRdb copy retains only in-frame clones and omits some. The table has almost 550,000 clones, 75% to 80% seen once. The same sample was also studied in work on human thymus T cells.

This chain connects TRBV6-5 to TRBJ1-1; D perhaps matches TRBD1 (5 bases). Sequencing input: thymocytes. The receptor's source is a boy in the first two years of life with a congenital heart defect. Written as DNA, the CDR3 is TGTGCCAGCAGTTACTCGAGAGTGGGGGGGAACACTGAAGCTTTCTTT. This codes for CASSYSRVGGNTEAFF.